This entry lists 29 T cell receptor beta chains sequenced from one sample in a study of OX40 agonist ivuxolimab in advanced cancers. The library was produced with the immunoSEQ multiplex PCR assay. TCRdb holds this immuneACCESS table with in-frame rearrangements only. Some clones are missing; in checked studies, unresolved V genes explain under half, and the rest has no known cause. The sample table lists some 60,000 clones, 70% to 90% of them with a count of one. Approximately 4% of the sample goes to the ten largest clones. The source material was CD4+ or CD8+ T cells sorted from blood, sampled in a trial of the OX40 agonist ivuxolimab. These receptors all stem from an adult with an advanced solid tumor such as melanoma, head and neck, liver or kidney cancer.

The chain uses TRBV18 and TRBJ2-7; no firm D call. This CDR3 spans 13 amino acids. The germline CDR1 and CDR2 sequences are KGHSH and LQKENI. V shed 2 bases and J shed 3 bases, with 8 bases lying between them. In DNA, the CDR3 is TGTGCCAGCTCACCAATTGAAAGCTACGAGCAGTACTTC. Translating it yields CASSPIESYEQYF.

CDR3 loop: CATDQGISNQPQHF. The CDR3 coding sequence is TGTGCCACCGACCAGGGAATTAGCAATCAGCCCCAGCATTTT. The rearrangement uses TRBV6-1 and TRBJ1-5, with TRBD1 as a possible D gene (5 bases). The CDR3 consists of 14 residues. The V gene's germline CDR1 is MNHNS and CDR2 SASEGT. Trimming cost V 10 bases and J 0 bases, with 13 bases left between them.

The chain employs TRBV5-1 and TRBJ1-2; D is unresolved. The CDR3 consists of 14 residues. Germline CDR1 and CDR2: SGHRS and YFSETQ. The V and J ends lost 0 bases and 8 bases respectively, with 14 bases between them. The CDR3 nucleotides read TGCGCCAGCAGCTTGGAGGCGCATACGGAAGGCTACACCTTC. This translates into CASSLEAHTEGYTF.

V and J are TRBV4-3 and TRBJ1-4; TRBD1 matches 7 bases. Germline CDR1 is LGHNA and CDR2 is YSLEER. Germline trimming cut 0 bases from V and 8 bases from J; bases unmatched to any gene: 9. The length of the CDR3 is 16 residues. DNA for the CDR3: TGCGCCAGCAGCCAAGATTGGAACAGGGGCGACGAAAAACTGTTTTTT. Translated, it gives CASSQDWNRGDEKLFF.

This clone was detected once. The chain has TRBV5-4 and TRBJ1-1; D call uncertain. Germline-derived CDR1 and CDR2 are SGHNT and YYREEE (reference sequence). V was pared by 3 bases and J by 1 base, with 7 bases between. The CDR3 covers 13 residues. CDR3 nucleotides: TGTGCCAGCAGCTCCATGGCGAACACTGAAGCTTTCTTT. Translating gives CASSSMANTEAFF.

This clone was seen only once. The CDR3 DNA sequence: TGTGCCACCAGCAGAGAAGCAGGGGGCAGGGAAATTTGGAACGAGCAGTACTTC. Residues: CATSREAGGREIWNEQYF. The rearrangement uses TRBV15 and TRBJ2-7; 8 bases align to TRBD1. CDR1 LNHNV and CDR2 YYDKDF come from the germline V gene (reference sequence). With V trimmed by 0 bases and J by 5 bases, 15 bases remained unmatched. CDR3 size: 18 residues. The whole variable domain, filled in from reference TRBV15 and TRBJ2-7, reads DAMVIQNPRYQVTQFGKPVTLSCSQTLNHNVMYWYQQKSSQAPKLLFHYYDKDFNNEADTPDNFQSRRPNTSFCFLDIRSPGLGDTAMYLCATSREAGGREIWNEQYFGPGTRLTVT.

The chain joins TRBV4-2 to TRBJ1-2, with D perhaps TRBD1 (5 bases). This CDR3 spans 13 amino acids. CDR1 LGHNA and CDR2 YNFKEQ come from the germline V gene. V lost 0 bases and J 4 bases, leaving 6 bases between the germline ends. The CDR3 coding sequence is TGTGCCAGCAGCCAAGAAGGGGCCTATGGCTACACCTTC. Translation: CASSQEGAYGYTF.

The table lists this clone with a count of one. This sequence joins TRBV7-3 and TRBJ2-3; D is uncertain. The CDR3 is 15 amino acids. V gave up 3 bases and J gave up 6 bases, with 16 bases separating them. In germline, CDR1 is SGHTA, CDR2 FQGTGA. The CDR3 DNA follows: TGTGCCAGCAGCTTCAGGCCGGCCACCCCCGATACGCAGTATTTT. Its translation is CASSFRPATPDTQYF. Complete variable domain (other parts from reference TRBV7-3 and TRBJ2-3): GAGVSQTPSNKVTEKGKYVELRCDPISGHTALYWYRQSLGQGPEFLIYFQGTGAADDSGLPNDRFFAVRPEGSVSTLKIQRTERGDSAVYLCASSFRPATPDTQYFGPGTRLTVL.

This chain links TRBV19 with TRBJ1-1, with no clear D. The CDR3 is 13 residues long. Trimming left V 4 bases short and J 4 bases short, with 10 bases between. CDR1 and CDR2 from the germline V gene are LNHDA and SQIVND (reference sequence). The CDR3 region is CASSTRSITEAFF. The CDR3 DNA reads TGTGCCAGTAGTACCCGATCTATCACTGAAGCTTTCTTT.

The chain employs TRBV9 and TRBJ1-4; no clear D gene. This CDR3 has 13 amino acids. Germline V lookup: CDR1 SGDLS, CDR2 YYNGEE. Trimming took off 4 bases at V and 8 bases at J, with 12 bases between the two ends. CDR3 nucleotide sequence: TGTGCCAGCAGCTTCGGCCCTGGCGAAAAACTGTTTTTT. Translating gives CASSFGPGEKLFF.

The gene calls are TRBV18 and TRBJ1-1, with TRBD1 as a possible D gene (5 bases). With 6 bases removed from V and 2 bases from J, the gap between germline ends came to 25 bases. The germline V gene encodes CDR1 KGHSH and CDR2 LQKENI. The length of the CDR3 is 18 residues. The CDR3 nucleotides are TGTGCCAGCTCGCCCTGGCGGTTTGGGGGAGGTGAAAACACTGAAGCTTTCTTT. Encoded protein: CASSPWRFGGGENTEAFF.

CDR3 sequence (DNA): TGTGCCAGCAGTCCCGGGACATACTTTAGCTACACCTTC. This sequence encodes CASSPGTYFSYTF. V and J are TRBV6-4 and TRBJ1-2, with a tentative D call TRBD1 (6 bases). This CDR3 is 13 amino acids long. CDR1 is MRHNA, CDR2 SNTAGT, per germline. V lost 5 bases to trimming and J lost 9 bases, with 16 bases between them.

The J gene is TRBJ1-1, the V gene TRBV20-1, with no clear D. Germline CDR1 DFQATT, CDR2 SNEGSKA (reference sequence). V was trimmed by 7 bases and J by 5 bases, leaving 11 bases between them. The CDR3 contains 11 residues. This chain's CDR3 is CSVRRGTEAFF. CDR3 DNA sequence: TGCAGTGTTAGGCGGGGTACTGAAGCTTTCTTT.

This chain joins TRBV14 and TRBJ1-2; D unclear. This CDR3 contains 13 residues. Per the germline V gene, CDR1 is SGHDN and CDR2 is FVKESK. V shed 1 base and J shed 4 bases, with 7 bases lying between them. Here the CDR3 reads CASSQVAGYGYTF. Here the CDR3 DNA reads TGTGCCAGCAGCCAAGTGGCGGGCTATGGCTACACCTTC.

V usage is TRBV7-6 and J usage is TRBJ1-1; D not resolved. Germline-derived CDR1 and CDR2 are SGHVS and FNYEAQ. V was pared by 5 bases and J by 1 base, with 8 bases between. The CDR3 totals 13 residues. The CDR3 spells CASSQSQNTEAFF. In DNA, the CDR3 is TGTGCCAGCAGCCAATCACAGAACACTGAAGCTTTCTTT.

DNA for the CDR3: TGTGCCAGCAGCTTATTAGGGGCGGAGAGCACTGAAGCTTTCTTT. Protein: CASSLLGAESTEAFF. The chain couples TRBV7-3 to TRBJ1-1; maybe TRBD1 (5 bases). The CDR3 spans 15 residues. V dropped 2 bases and J dropped 4 bases, with 14 bases sitting between them. CDR1 and CDR2 (germline): SGHTA, FQGTGA.

This clone appeared a single time. V and J are TRBV7-3 and TRBJ2-5; D might be TRBD2 (5 bases). There are 15 residues in the CDR3. Germline assignment: CDR1 SGHTA and CDR2 FQGTGA. With 2 bases removed from V and 3 bases from J, the gap between germline ends came to 13 bases. The chain's CDR3 is CASSLRPGREETQYF. CDR3 sequence (DNA): TGTGCCAGCAGCTTACGCCCGGGAAGAGAAGAGACCCAGTACTTC. The whole variable domain, remainder taken from reference TRBV7-3 and TRBJ2-5, is GAGVSQTPSNKVTEKGKYVELRCDPISGHTALYWYRQSLGQGPEFLIYFQGTGAADDSGLPNDRFFAVRPEGSVSTLKIQRTERGDSAVYLCASSLRPGREETQYFGPGTRLLVL.

This rearrangement joins TRBV5-5 to TRBJ2-3; the match to TRBD1 covers 7 bases. The CDR3 runs 14 residues. CDR1 is SGHKS, CDR2 YYEKEE, per germline (reference sequence). V gave up 4 bases and J gave up 7 bases; unmatched junction bases: 9. CDR3 protein: CASSPIQGSNTQYF. CDR3 sequence (DNA): TGTGCCAGCAGCCCGATACAGGGGTCAAATACGCAGTATTTT.

The J gene is TRBJ2-3, the V gene TRBV5-1, with D hard to call. The CDR3 extends over 14 amino acids. V lost 6 bases to trimming and J lost 0 bases, with 11 bases between them. Germline CDR1 is SGHRS and CDR2 is YFSETQ. The CDR3 region is CASKDLSSTDTQYF. CDR3 coding DNA: TGCGCCAGCAAGGACCTCTCTAGCACAGATACGCAGTATTTT.

The J gene is TRBJ2-3, the V gene TRBV7-8, with 8 bases that match TRBD1. Germline CDR1 and CDR2: SGHVS and FQNEAQ. The V and J ends lost 5 bases and 3 bases, in that order; junction bases with no gene match: 4. This CDR3 has 14 amino acids. CDR3 nucleotides: TGTGCCAGCAGCCGAGGACAGGGTACAGATACGCAGTATTTT. Translating gives CASSRGQGTDTQYF.

This clone was seen once. This chain joins TRBV7-9 and TRBJ1-5, with D unresolved. Germline CDR1 reads SEHNR; CDR2 reads FQNEAQ (reference sequence). The length of the CDR3 is 13 residues. Trimming pared 5 bases from V and 7 bases from J, leaving 12 bases between. The CDR3 nucleotides are TGTGCCAGCAGCCCCCCGGGAGGACAGCCCCAGCATTTT. It codes for CASSPPGGQPQHF.

The chain is built from TRBV25-1 and TRBJ1-4, with TRBD1 as a possible D gene (5 bases). The V and J ends lost 5 bases and 7 bases respectively, with 17 bases between them. The CDR3 is 15 amino acids. The germline V gene has CDR1 MGHDK and CDR2 SYGVNS. Written as DNA, the CDR3 is TGTGCCAGCAGTCCCGTGGGGGGGGGTCGTGAAAAACTGTTTTTT. It yields the protein CASSPVGGGREKLFF.

The chain links TRBV5-4 to TRBJ1-1; D ambiguous. Germline V CDR1 and CDR2: SGHNT, YYREEE (reference sequence). V lost 0 bases, J lost 1 base, and 7 bases lay in between. The CDR3 loop spans 14 amino acids. In DNA form, the CDR3 reads TGTGCCAGCAGCTTGGACGCGGGGAACACTGAAGCTTTCTTT. Its protein product is CASSLDAGNTEAFF. Together with reference TRBV5-4 and TRBJ1-1, the CDR3 gives the full variable domain: ETGVTQSPTHLIKTRGQQVTLRCSSQSGHNTVSWYQQALGQGPQFIFQYYREEENGRGNFPPRFSGLQFPNYSSELNVNALELDDSALYLCASSLDAGNTEAFFGQGTRLTVV.

V gene TRBV25-1 combines with J gene TRBJ2-1; no clear D gene. V was pared by 3 bases and J by 0 bases, with 9 bases between. The CDR3 totals 15 residues. Germline CDR1 MGHDK, CDR2 SYGVNS. The CDR3 is CASSETVSSYNEQFF. The CDR3 DNA sequence: TGTGCCAGCAGTGAGACCGTCAGCTCCTACAATGAGCAGTTCTTC.

The rearrangement uses TRBV18 and TRBJ2-6; D may be TRBD1 (6 bases). CDR3 length: 17 residues. Germline CDR1 reads KGHSH; CDR2 reads LQKENI. V was cut by 2 bases and J by 2 bases, with 13 bases left in between. CDR3 coding DNA: TGTGCCAGCTCACCATCTTTTCAGGGGACTGGGGCCAACGTCCTGACTTTC. Protein: CASSPSFQGTGANVLTF.

This chain links TRBV28 with TRBJ1-1, with D possibly matching TRBD1 (5 bases). This CDR3 comprises 15 residues. Trimming took 3 bases from V and 1 from J, leaving 12 bases between them. Looked up from germline, CDR1 is MDHEN and CDR2 is SYDVKM. CDR3 sequence reads: CASSFRRQTNTEAFF. CDR3 DNA sequence: TGTGCCAGCAGTTTTAGGCGACAGACGAACACTGAAGCTTTCTTT.

The rearrangement uses TRBV7-2 and TRBJ1-5; the D is unclear. V was cut by 5 bases and J by 5 bases, with 16 bases left in between. This CDR3 region has 15 residues. CDR1 SGHTA and CDR2 FQGNSA come from the germline V gene. In nucleotides, the CDR3 is TGTGCCAGCAGCCCAGCGGCGGCTTCAGATCAGCCCCAGCATTTT. As protein: CASSPAAASDQPQHF.

This rearrangement joins TRBV7-3 to TRBJ1-1, with 7 bases fitting TRBD1. V was clipped by 5 bases and J by 4 bases; unmatched bases: 10. Germline assignment: CDR1 SGHTA and CDR2 FQGTGA. The CDR3 consists of 15 residues. The CDR3 sequence is CASSVTGNRGTEAFF. The CDR3 nucleotides read TGTGCCAGCAGCGTGACAGGGAATCGAGGCACTGAAGCTTTCTTT.

The chain joins TRBV19 to TRBJ2-5; 8 bases are a match to TRBD2. This CDR3 has 14 residues. The junction had 10 bases not matched to a gene; V was cut back by 8 bases and J by 5 bases. The germline V gene has CDR1 LNHDA and CDR2 SQIVND (reference sequence). Here the CDR3 reads CASGREGRRETQYF. The DNA for the CDR3 is TGTGCCAGTGGCCGGGAGGGCCGGCGGGAGACCCAGTACTTC.